Given below is one T cell receptor beta chain in context. Antigen unknown. These data belong to a study of T cells expressing NK-cell markers. Study details: Seven of the eight sequenced donors were HCMV-seropositive; one was seronegative.

cDNA encoding TCR beta was synthesized via 5'RACE template switching incorporating UMIs. TCRdb re-called the 5' RACE reads; every CDR3 protein appears as one record, without DNA. Recorded for this sample: roughly 180,000 distinct CDR3 sequences. Study results and limitations: No clear determination of HCMV specificity was made for expanded NKG2C+ T cell clones. The contribution of dominant NKG2C+ clonotypes to CD8+ T cells in six donors was roughly 1.0-7.5%.

Germline assignment: CDR1 LNHNV and CDR2 YYDKDF (reference sequence). The CDR3 sequence is 15 residues long. The receptor was derived from a man between 18 and 69 years old in good health. The sequenced material came from blood T cells: a sorted CD56 or NKG2C T cell subset, CD4+ or CD8+ T cells, or bulk PBMC T cells (not recorded which). V is TRBV15 and J is TRBJ2-5; the TRBD2 assignment by TCRdb is unverifiable without DNA. CDR3 residues: CATSSGQSAGETQYF.